This T cell receptor (beta chain) emerged from a study of blood T cell repertoires in COVID-19. For the study at large: There were acute and convalescent COVID-19 samples, and they came from the United States, Italy and Spain.

Libraries were prepared by immunoSEQ multiplex PCR; TCRdb keeps only in-frame clonotypes and omits some of them. The sample holds 15,000 to 20,000 clones, 87% seen once. J gave up 6 bases and V 6 bases, and 7 bases lay outside the gene matches. Per the germline V gene, CDR1 is SGHAT and CDR2 is FQNNGV. This CDR3 is 15 amino acids long. By sample share, this clone is medium-sized (0.01 to 0.1%). The clonotype originates from a human donor in a cohort sampled during active COVID-19. V is TRBV11-2 and J is TRBJ2-2, with TRBD1 matching over 10 bases. Sequenced input: peripheral blood. CDR3 bases: TGTGCCAGCAGACCGGACAGGGGGTTCGCCGGGGAGCTGTTTTTT. Amino acid sequence: CASRPDRGFAGELFF.